Given below is one T cell receptor beta chain in context. Sorted-subset replicate PCRs used about 200 ng of genomic DNA. This amount corresponded to tens of thousands of T cell genomes. Here immunoSEQ multiplex PCR was the method, and the copy in TCRdb shows in-frame clones only, minus some. The data show 2,100,000 or so clones, 90% to 96% seen once. The sample belongs to a study of shared clonotypes between healthy human individuals. From germline, CDR1 is GTSNPN and CDR2 SVGIG (reference sequence). This CDR3 spans 13 amino acids. The V and J ends lost 5 bases and 4 bases, in that order; junction bases with no gene match: 5.

Source material: naive CD4+ T cells sorted from blood. Noted subset: CD45RA+ positively selected. The receptor was isolated from a young man in good health. The chain is built from TRBV30 and TRBJ1-2; 9 positions agree with TRBD1. The CDR3 region has the DNA TGTGCCTGGGGGACAGGGATTACCTATGGCTACACCTTC. The encoded protein is CAWGTGITYGYTF.